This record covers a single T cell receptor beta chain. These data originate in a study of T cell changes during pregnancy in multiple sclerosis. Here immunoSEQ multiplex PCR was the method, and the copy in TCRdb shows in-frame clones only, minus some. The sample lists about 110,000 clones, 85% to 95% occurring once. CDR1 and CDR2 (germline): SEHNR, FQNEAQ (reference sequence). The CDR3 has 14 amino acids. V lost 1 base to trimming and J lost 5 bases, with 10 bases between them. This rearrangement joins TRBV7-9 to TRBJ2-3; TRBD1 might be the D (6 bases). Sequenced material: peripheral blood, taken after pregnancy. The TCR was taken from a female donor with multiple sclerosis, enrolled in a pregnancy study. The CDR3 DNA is TGTGCCAGCAGCTTAGGGGGGCCAAGAGATACGCAGTATTTT. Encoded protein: CASSLGGPRDTQYF.